Listed below are T cell receptor beta chains from one sample, sequenced in a study of blood T cell repertoires in COVID-19. Here immunoSEQ multiplex PCR was the method, and the copy in TCRdb shows in-frame clones only, minus some. The data contain around 31,000 clones, over 75% of them seen just once; the ten biggest clones take up 9.5% to 13%. Sequencing was performed on peripheral blood. The source of these receptors is a man in his 60s with acute or convalescent COVID-19. CDR3s include the opening cysteine and the closing phenylalanine or tryptophan.

v_call	cdr3_length	cdr3_aa
TRBV5-1	14	CASSQTTEPNGYTF
TRBV28	14	CASSLGLKTYEQYF
TRBV15	18	CATSRGGGTGEGSYEQYF
TRBV29-1	11	CSVDPGETQYF
TRBV10-3	13	CAISGQGGTEAFF
TRBV5-1	14	CASSLSSGVGEQYF
TRBV6-5	13	CASVREGSDTQYF
TRBV25-1	13	CASGTGSGFGYTF
TRBV6-5	16	CASSYSQTSVTDTQYF
TRBV19	12	CASTEGAAGYTF
TRBV21-1	13	CASRGTGVPEQYF
TRBV5-6	13	CASSLTGTYEQYF
TRBV4-1	16	CASSFTSGVTFNEQFF
TRBV10-2	14	CASSMAGDRDTQYF
TRBV9	19	CASSVESYRGESLYNEQFF
TRBV5-5	12	CASSGAGETQYF
TRBV28	15	CASRRTGGSGQPQHF
TRBV5-1	16	CASSPRTDATNEKLFF
TRBV3-1/TRBV3-2	15	CASSQDTVGSSGYTF
TRBV2	15	CASSADRVVGETQYF
TRBV6-5	15	CASTLVGQGASEAFF
TRBV3-1/TRBV3-2	15	CASSQEYYSGNTIYF
TRBV20-1	15	CSASRGTLADQPQHF
TRBV7-3	14	CASSREGSYNEQFF
TRBV11-2	14	CASSFDYRASEAFF
TRBV11-1	15	CASSLELGSTDTQYF
TRBV13	15	CASKAPRGLNTEAFF
TRBV10-2	17	CASSPLGQGFMNTEAFF
TRBV29-1	14	CSVLPEAGSDTQYF
TRBV11-3	17	CASSLGAPSGDYNEQFF
TRBV19	16	CASSGQGASTNEKLFF
TRBV3-1/TRBV3-2	16	CASSQRGQRGTDTQYF
TRBV5-1	17	CASSTGYLAGDTGELFF
TRBV7-8	16	CASSLQTGRINEKLFF
TRBV5-6	12	CASSLASYEQYF
TRBV6-5	13	CASSRTADEKLFF
TRBV6-5	15	CASSYPGGVTEKLFF
TRBV6-5	14	CASSYGWGGYGYTF
TRBV2	15	CASSERGLDGEKLFF
TRBV27	14	CASSPGTANTEAFF
TRBV11-3	13	CASSVAANTEAFF
TRBV5-1	15	CASSLTGAIGQPQHF
TRBV6-2/TRBV6-3	12	CASSFITGELFF
TRBV19	14	CASTPDRGWYGYTF
TRBV7-9	17	CASSFNRDSPDGEKLFF
TRBV2	14	CASSPGSNTGELFF
TRBV10-3	13	CATGQGAFNEQFF
TRBV3-1/TRBV3-2	16	CASSQWGTSGILEQFF
TRBV5-4	14	CASSSGLAGNEQFF
TRBV24-1	15	CATRGTGEGTGELFF
TRBV7-9	12	CASSGVNSPLHF
TRBV11-2	14	CASSLDATNEKLFF
TRBV19	16	CASSIWLGTGNYGYTF
TRBV5-1	16	CASSPGQGKGGYGYTF
TRBV13	15	CASSPFLGGKETQYF
TRBV19	15	CASSIGQGGNQPQHF
TRBV28	15	CASSPQSGGSYEQYF